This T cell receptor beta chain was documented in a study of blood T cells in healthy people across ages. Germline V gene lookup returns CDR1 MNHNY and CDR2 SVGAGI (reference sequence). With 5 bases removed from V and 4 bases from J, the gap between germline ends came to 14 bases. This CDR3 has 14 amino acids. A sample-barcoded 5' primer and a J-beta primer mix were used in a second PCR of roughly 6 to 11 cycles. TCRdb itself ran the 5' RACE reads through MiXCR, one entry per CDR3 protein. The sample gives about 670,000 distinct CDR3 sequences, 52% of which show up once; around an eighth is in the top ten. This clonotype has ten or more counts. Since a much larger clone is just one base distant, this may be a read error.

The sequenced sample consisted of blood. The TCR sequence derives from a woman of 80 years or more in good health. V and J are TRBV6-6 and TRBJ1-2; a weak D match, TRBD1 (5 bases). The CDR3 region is CASSDTGGTYGYTF. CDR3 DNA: TGTGCCAGCAGTGACACGGGGGGGACCTATGGCTACACCTTC.